The rows below give T cell receptor beta chains drawn from one sample of a study of T cells in Graves' hyperthyroidism and ophthalmopathy. TCRdb recomputed calls from the multiplex PCR reads with MiXCR, one row per CDR3 protein. Found here are approximately 720,000 distinct CDR3 sequences, 18% of them singletons; the top ten hold around 15%. The sequenced sample was blood. The source is a woman between 50 and 59 years old with Graves' hyperthyroidism that later progressed to Graves' ophthalmopathy. Both conserved end residues are part of each CDR3. The D gene is left open where the match is weak. Where a row states a size, it is once, few, many or the class of an expanded clone; other rows omit it.

d_gene	v_gene	abundance	j_gene	CDR3aa	CDR3nt
.	TRBV5-1	many	TRBJ2-7	CASSLAPTSYEQYF	TGCGCCAGCAGCTTGGCCCCCACCTCCTACGAGCAGTACTTC
.	TRBV6-1	.	TRBJ2-5	CASQAPLWETQYF	TGTGCCAGCCAAGCCCCCCTGTGGGAGACCCAGTACTTC
.	TRBV14	.	TRBJ2-5	CASSQARLLLETQYF	TGTGCCAGCAGCCAAGCCAGGCTCTTGCTTGAGACCCAGTACTTC
TRBD1	TRBV4-1	.	TRBJ1-4	CASSQTDRATATNEKLFF	TGCGCCAGCAGCCAGACTGACAGGGCTACTGCAACTAATGAAAAACTGTTTTTT
TRBD2	TRBV2	.	TRBJ2-5	CASSELAGGGETQYF	TGTGCCAGCAGTGAACTAGCGGGGGGGGGAGAGACCCAGTACTTC
.	TRBV2	many	TRBJ1-3	CASSEGAAFRNTIYF	TGTGCCAGCAGTGAAGGGGCCGCTTTTCGAAACACCATATATTTT
TRBD2	TRBV11-2	many	TRBJ2-1	CASSSSPGGNEQFF	TGTGCCAGCAGCTCCTCGCCGGGGGGTAATGAGCAGTTCTTC
TRBD1	TRBV14	many	TRBJ2-3	CASSPSSGGITDTQYF	TGTGCCAGCAGCCCCTCATCAGGGGGAATCACAGATACGCAGTATTTT
.	TRBV9	.	TRBJ1-4	CASSGSTGSNEKLFF	TGTGCCAGCAGCGGAAGCACAGGGTCTAATGAAAAACTGTTTTTT
.	TRBV6-6	.	TRBJ1-5	CASSYRRNQPQHF	TGTGCCAGCAGTTACAGGCGTAATCAGCCCCAGCATTTT
.	TRBV6-1	few	TRBJ2-1	CASRLAAHNEQFF	TGTGCCAGCAGATTAGCGGCCCACAATGAGCAGTTCTTC
.	TRBV2	once	TRBJ1-6	CASDARRSSYNSPLHF	TGTGCCAGCGACGCCCGCCGGAGCTCCTATAATTCACCCCTCCACTTT
.	TRBV7-9	.	TRBJ2-5	CASSLSFGREWETQYF	TGTGCCAGCAGCTTAAGTTTCGGCAGGGAGTGGGAGACCCAGTACTTC
.	TRBV3-1	many	TRBJ1-2	CASSPRAAYGYTF	TGTGCCAGCAGCCCCAGGGCAGCCTATGGCTACACCTTC
.	TRBV11-2	.	TRBJ2-5	CASSRGARGETQYF	TGTGCCAGCAGCCGGGGCGCGAGGGGGGAGACCCAGTACTTC
TRBD1	TRBV27	few	TRBJ1-2	CAIRGTDYGYTF	TGTGCCATCAGGGGGACAGACTATGGCTACACCTTC
.	TRBV7-2	.	TRBJ2-4	CASSLNRYIQYF	TGTGCCAGCAGCTTAAACCGCTACATTCAGTACTTC
.	TRBV11-2	.	TRBJ2-7	CASSLVWRDSYEQYF	TGTGCCAGCAGCTTAGTGTGGAGGGACTCCTACGAGCAGTACTTC
.	TRBV6-5	few	TRBJ1-5	CASSLGDITQPQHF	TGTGCCAGCAGTTTAGGGGACATAACTCAGCCCCAGCATTTT
.	TRBV7-2	.	TRBJ1-2	CASSTRPDTSYGYTF	TGTGCCAGCAGCACGAGACCCGACACCTCCTATGGCTACACCTTC
.	TRBV29-1	few	TRBJ2-3	CSVSDNQADTQYF	TGCAGCGTTTCGGACAACCAAGCGGATACGCAGTATTTT
TRBD2	TRBV11-2	.	TRBJ2-3	CASSSRLSGNTDTQYF	TGTGCCAGCAGCTCCCGTCTTAGCGGGAACACAGATACGCAGTATTTT
TRBD1	TRBV5-8	many	TRBJ1-1	CASSLAGGRTNTEAFF	TGTGCCAGCAGCTTGGCAGGGGGGCGGACGAACACTGAAGCTTTCTTT
.	TRBV20-1	.	TRBJ1-6	CSASGPDSYNSPLHF	TGCAGTGCTTCTGGGCCTGACTCCTATAATTCACCCCTCCACTTT
.	TRBV20-1	many	TRBJ1-2	CSAGGASNYGYTF	TGCAGTGCTGGCGGGGCCTCTAACTATGGCTACACCTTC
TRBD2	TRBV7-9	many	TRBJ2-1	CATPGGGSSYNEQFF	TGTGCCACCCCCGGGGGGGGCAGCTCCTACAATGAGCAGTTCTTC
TRBD1	TRBV19	once	TRBJ1-5	CASSIVTGGRSNQPQHF	TGTGCCAGTAGTATAGTCACAGGGGGAAGGAGCAATCAGCCCCAGCATTTT
TRBD2	TRBV9	.	TRBJ2-7	CASSVGWAGGGSYEQYF	TGTGCCAGCAGCGTAGGGTGGGCGGGGGGCGGCTCCTACGAGCAGTACTTC
TRBD1	TRBV7-7	.	TRBJ2-2	CASSPSDRADTGELFF	TGTGCTAGCAGCCCTTCGGACAGGGCGGACACCGGGGAGCTGTTTTTT
.	TRBV20-1	few	TRBJ2-3	CNGGGGGADTQYF	TGCAATGGTGGCGGTGGAGGGGCAGATACGCAGTATTTT
TRBD1	TRBV10-2	.	TRBJ2-7	CASAAGQDYEQYF	TGCGCCAGCGCCGCGGGACAGGACTACGAGCAGTACTTC
TRBD2	TRBV5-1	many	TRBJ2-5	CASSFHPPSGVRETQYF	TGCGCCAGCAGCTTCCATCCCCCTAGCGGCGTAAGGGAGACCCAGTACTTC
TRBD2	TRBV6-1	.	TRBJ2-3	CASSEEAGDTQYF	TGTGCCAGCAGTGAAGAAGCGGGGGATACGCAGTATTTT
TRBD1	TRBV5-1	few	TRBJ2-7	CASSLYSGQGYEQYF	TGCGCCAGCAGCTTGTATTCGGGACAGGGCTACGAGCAGTACTTC
TRBD2	TRBV7-9	.	TRBJ2-2	CASSGTTSGTGELFF	TGTGCCAGCAGCGGGACGACTAGCGGGACCGGGGAGCTGTTTTTT
.	TRBV4-1	.	TRBJ1-5	CASSQERVHGNQPQHF	TGCGCCAGCAGCCAAGAGAGGGTTCATGGCAATCAGCCCCAGCATTTT
TRBD1	TRBV3-1	.	TRBJ1-3	CASRLQGENTIYF	TGTGCCAGCAGACTACAGGGGGAAAACACCATATATTTT
.	TRBV30	many	TRBJ2-2	CAWSVLQGTGELFF	TGTGCCTGGAGTGTACTACAGGGAACCGGGGAGCTGTTTTTT
.	TRBV29-1	few	TRBJ1-2	CSVDPGGRPLYGYTF	TGCAGCGTTGATCCCGGCGGCAGGCCCCTCTATGGCTACACCTTC
TRBD1	TRBV3-1	many	TRBJ1-2	CASSPTGVDYGYTF	TGTGCCAGCAGCCCGACAGGGGTAGACTATGGCTACACCTTC
.	TRBV5-5	.	TRBJ1-1	CASSFNRGVTEAFF	TGTGCCAGCAGCTTTAACCGGGGTGTCACTGAAGCTTTCTTT
.	TRBV7-9	.	TRBJ2-5	CASSLGTGDEETQYF	TGTGCCAGCAGCTTAGGAACCGGGGACGAAGAGACCCAGTACTTC
.	TRBV5-1	few	TRBJ2-3	CASRGFVNRDGRDTQYF	TGCGCCAGCAGAGGGTTTGTGAACCGAGACGGTAGAGATACGCAGTATTTT
TRBD1	TRBV4-1	.	TRBJ1-5	CASSKEDRVGQPQHF	TGCGCCAGCAGCAAAGAAGACAGGGTGGGCCAGCCCCAGCATTTT
.	TRBV29-1	.	TRBJ1-4	CSVKMNPGYNEKLFF	TGCAGCGTGAAGATGAACCCGGGCTATAATGAAAAACTGTTTTTT
.	TRBV9	few	TRBJ2-3	CASSLGGGVLTDTQYF	TGTGCCAGCAGCCTAGGAGGGGGGGTCCTCACAGATACGCAGTATTTT
.	TRBV9	many	TRBJ2-3	CASSVGTDTQYF	TGTGCCAGCAGTGTGGGAACAGATACGCAGTATTTT
.	TRBV27	many	TRBJ2-1	CASSLVTGNEQFF	TGTGCCAGCAGTTTGGTGACTGGCAATGAGCAGTTCTTC